The rows below give T cell receptor beta chains drawn from one sample of a study of yellow fever vaccine responses in identical twins. TCRdb ran MiXCR on the RT-PCR reads and lists one entry per CDR3 protein. The sample holds about 34,000 distinct CDR3 sequences; almost 60% are singletons and the top ten take more than 3.5%. The sequencing here drew on T cells from blood (PBMCs), unsorted or a sorted subset (not recorded which), taken before or after yellow fever vaccination (not recorded which). These receptors originate from a young woman who received the yellow fever vaccine. CDR3s include the opening cysteine and the closing phenylalanine or tryptophan. Fields, in order: V gene, clone size, J gene, CDR3 length, D gene, CDR3 protein, CDR3 DNA. A D gene is named only where the DNA matches it firmly. Expanded clones are given a class, and other clones once, few, many or no size at all.

TRBV6-8	NA	TRBJ2-7	14	NA	CASSYLGRDYEQYF	TGTGCCAGCAGTTACTTGGGCAGGGACTACGAGCAGTACTTC
TRBV6-5	once	TRBJ1-2	13	NA	CASSYRGVDGYTF	TGTGCCAGCAGTTATAGAGGGGTGGATGGCTACACCTTC
TRBV4-1	NA	TRBJ1-4	14	NA	CASSQVSGFEKLFF	TGCGCCAGCAGCCAAGTGAGCGGATTTGAAAAACTGTTTTTT
TRBV20-1	few	TRBJ1-5	16	NA	CSARVAGSLKDQPQHF	TGCAGTGCTAGAGTCGCAGGGAGTTTAAAGGATCAGCCCCAGCATTTT
TRBV2	few	TRBJ1-1	15	TRBD1	CASSAWTGLNTEAFF	TGTGCCAGCAGTGCTTGGACAGGACTGAACACTGAAGCTTTCTTT
TRBV11-1	NA	TRBJ2-1	13	TRBD2	CASSFRTSDEQFF	TGTGCCAGCAGCTTCCGTACTAGCGATGAGCAGTTCTTC
TRBV12-3/TRBV12-4	NA	TRBJ2-1	11	NA	CASSFVREQFF	TGTGCCAGCAGTTTCGTCAGGGAGCAGTTCTTC
TRBV20-1	NA	TRBJ1-1	11	NA	CSARQNTEAFF	TGCAGTGCTAGGCAGAACACTGAAGCTTTCTTT
TRBV9	NA	TRBJ2-1	14	TRBD2	CASSLAGGYNEQFF	TGTGCCAGCAGCTTAGCGGGGGGATACAATGAGCAGTTCTTC
TRBV14	NA	TRBJ2-1	15	NA	CASSQLGNSYNEQFF	TGTGCCAGCAGCCAATTAGGGAACTCCTACAATGAGCAGTTCTTC
TRBV11-2	NA	TRBJ2-5	16	NA	CASSATGRDNQETQYF	TGTGCCAGCAGCGCCACCGGCCGGGACAACCAAGAGACCCAGTACTTC
TRBV4-1	NA	TRBJ1-1	15	NA	CASSQELALNTEAFF	TGCGCCAGCAGCCAAGAGTTGGCCCTGAACACTGAAGCTTTCTTT
TRBV27	NA	TRBJ2-2	11	NA	CASSRAGELFF	TGTGCCAGCAGTAGGGCCGGGGAGCTGTTTTTT
TRBV15	NA	TRBJ2-7	15	NA	CATSRGGRGGYEQYF	TGTGCCACCAGCAGGGGGGGCAGAGGCGGCTACGAGCAGTACTTC
TRBV25-1	NA	TRBJ1-5	14	NA	CASSEVGLGEPQHF	TGTGCCAGCAGTGAAGTTGGGCTCGGGGAGCCCCAGCATTTT
TRBV6-1	NA	TRBJ2-3	14	NA	CASSEPGGADTQYF	TGTGCCAGCAGTGAGCCCGGCGGGGCGGATACGCAGTATTTT
TRBV11-1	NA	TRBJ2-2	17	NA	CASSSPRQEPNTGELFF	TGTGCCAGCAGCTCACCCCGTCAGGAGCCAAACACCGGGGAGCTGTTTTTT
TRBV20-1	few	TRBJ2-5	10	NA	CSAIKETQYF	TGCAGTGCCATAAAAGAGACCCAGTACTTC
TRBV19	NA	TRBJ2-2	15	TRBD1	CASSIRGRWGGELFF	TGTGCCAGTAGTATCAGGGGGCGCTGGGGCGGGGAGCTGTTTTTT
TRBV24-1	NA	TRBJ1-1	12	NA	CATRDRNTEAFF	TGTGCCACCAGGGACCGGAACACTGAAGCTTTCTTT
TRBV5-1	NA	TRBJ2-1	17	TRBD2	CASSTRLAGGYYNEQFF	TGCGCCAGCAGCACCCGACTAGCGGGAGGGTATTACAATGAGCAGTTCTTC
TRBV15	NA	TRBJ2-7	17	NA	CATSRGTPGTHSYEQYF	TGTGCCACCAGCAGAGGGACCCCCGGGACACACTCCTACGAGCAGTACTTC
TRBV19	NA	TRBJ1-6	16	NA	CASSTSAARVRSPLHF	TGTGCCAGTAGTACAAGCGCTGCCCGGGTTCGGTCACCCCTCCACTTT
TRBV19	NA	TRBJ2-1	15	TRBD2	CASVRSSGRIGEQFF	TGTGCCAGTGTCCGATCTAGCGGGAGGATAGGTGAGCAGTTCTTC
TRBV7-6	NA	TRBJ2-7	12	NA	CASSLAGQMQYF	TGTGCCAGCAGCTTAGCAGGCCAGATGCAGTACTTC
TRBV6-2/TRBV6-3	few	TRBJ1-5	17	NA	CASSYSSGRGANQPQHF	TGTGCCAGCAGTTACTCGTCCGGCCGGGGGGCCAATCAGCCCCAGCATTTT
TRBV7-9	NA	TRBJ1-1	15	NA	CASSLGLTGGTEAFF	TGTGCCAGCAGCTTAGGGTTGACAGGCGGCACTGAAGCTTTCTTT
TRBV5-5	once	TRBJ2-7	16	TRBD1	CASSLWTGEARYEQYF	TGTGCCAGCAGCTTATGGACAGGGGAGGCGAGATACGAGCAGTACTTC
TRBV5-1	NA	TRBJ2-4	15	NA	CASSLAGAWENIQYF	TGCGCCAGCAGCTTGGCCGGCGCATGGGAAAACATTCAGTACTTC
TRBV7-6	NA	TRBJ2-2	13	NA	CASSAFNTGELFF	TGTGCCAGCAGCGCCTTCAACACCGGGGAGCTGTTTTTT
TRBV7-3	NA	TRBJ1-2	19	TRBD1	CASSLRAPGQGTSNYGYTF	TGTGCCAGCAGCTTAAGGGCTCCGGGACAGGGAACATCCAACTATGGCTACACCTTC
TRBV11-1	NA	TRBJ1-4	14	TRBD1	CASSSLKGAEKLFF	TGTGCCAGCAGCTCTCTTAAGGGGGCTGAAAAACTGTTTTTT
TRBV15	NA	TRBJ2-7	15	TRBD2	CATSRGTSRVYEQYF	TGTGCCACCAGCAGAGGGACTAGCCGGGTCTACGAGCAGTACTTC
TRBV18	NA	TRBJ2-3	13	NA	CASSPSSADTQYF	TGTGCCAGCTCACCAAGCAGTGCAGATACGCAGTATTTT
TRBV27	NA	TRBJ2-5	14	TRBD1	CASSSRGTGETQYF	TGTGCCAGCAGTTCCAGGGGGACGGGAGAGACCCAGTACTTC
TRBV7-8	NA	TRBJ2-7	13	NA	CASSVDITYEQYF	TGTGCCAGCAGCGTGGACATAACCTACGAGCAGTACTTC
TRBV15	NA	TRBJ1-4	19	TRBD1	CATSRDGTISQGAYEKLFF	TGTGCCACCAGCAGAGATGGCACCATCTCACAGGGGGCTTATGAAAAACTGTTTTTT
TRBV23-1	NA	TRBJ1-4	13	NA	CARTVKNNEKLFF	TGCGCCAGAACAGTGAAAAATAATGAAAAACTGTTTTTT
TRBV28	NA	TRBJ2-7	15	NA	CASSLLSGIWDEQYF	TGTGCCAGCAGTTTATTATCGGGGATCTGGGACGAGCAGTACTTC
TRBV10-3	NA	TRBJ2-7	14	TRBD2	CAISGGLAGEEQYF	TGTGCCATCAGTGGTGGACTAGCGGGAGAGGAGCAGTACTTC
TRBV11-2	NA	TRBJ2-2	15	TRBD1	CASNRQGAVAGELFF	TGTGCCAGCAACAGACAGGGGGCGGTCGCCGGGGAGCTGTTTTTT
TRBV4-3	NA	TRBJ2-7	13	NA	CASSQDIWREQYF	TGCGCCAGCAGCCAAGATATTTGGCGCGAGCAGTACTTC